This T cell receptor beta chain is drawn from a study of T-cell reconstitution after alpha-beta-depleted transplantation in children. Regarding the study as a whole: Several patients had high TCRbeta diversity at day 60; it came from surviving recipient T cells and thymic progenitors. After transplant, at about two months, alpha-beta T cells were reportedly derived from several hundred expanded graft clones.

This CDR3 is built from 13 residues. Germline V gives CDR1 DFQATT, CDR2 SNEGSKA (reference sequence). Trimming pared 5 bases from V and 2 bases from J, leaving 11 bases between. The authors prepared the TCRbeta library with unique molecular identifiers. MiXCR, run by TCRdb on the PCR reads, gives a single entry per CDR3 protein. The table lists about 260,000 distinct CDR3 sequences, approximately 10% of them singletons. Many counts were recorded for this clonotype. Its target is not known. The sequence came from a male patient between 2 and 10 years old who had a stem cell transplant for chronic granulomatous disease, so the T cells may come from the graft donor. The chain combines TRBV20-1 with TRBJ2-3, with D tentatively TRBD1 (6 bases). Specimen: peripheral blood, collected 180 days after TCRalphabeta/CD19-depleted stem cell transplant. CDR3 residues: CSAPRTATDTQYF. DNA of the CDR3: TGCAGTGCTCCTAGGACAGCCACAGATACGCAGTATTTT.